These 15 T cell receptor beta chains originate from one sample sequenced in a study of Ad26.COV2.S vaccination and SARS-CoV-2 variants (dated by TCRdb to the early 2020s). Libraries were prepared through the immunoSEQ multiplex PCR assay. The clones in this table, taken by TCRdb from immuneACCESS, are in-frame only. Not every clone is retained; where verified, under half of the shortfall comes from an unresolved V gene, and the cause of the rest is unknown. The sample profile shows hundreds of thousands of clones; 87% of them were found once. The top ten clones comprise around 3.6% of the sample. Sample treatment or condition, as interpreted from the label and publication: some 19 received Ad26.COV2.S at low or high dose, single or two shots; five or six received placebo; per-sample allocation not given. For vaccine and placebo recipients, the sequenced repertoires came from samples collected on day 63 after the first injection.

This material consisted of peripheral blood, taken in a trial of Ad26.COV2.S vaccine versus placebo. The receptors here all came from a person aged 18-60 years who received the Ad26.COV2.S COVID-19 vaccine or a placebo.

This chain joins TRBV29-1 and TRBJ2-3, with D perhaps matching TRBD2 (6 bases). V dropped 2 bases and J dropped 4 bases, with 13 bases sitting between them. CDR3 length equals 14 residues. Germline V gene lookup returns CDR1 SQVTM and CDR2 ANQGSEA. As DNA, the CDR3 is TGCAGCGTTGAACGGGGGATTTGGGCAGATACGCAGTATTTT. Translated: CSVERGIWADTQYF.

The chain employs TRBV25-1 and TRBJ1-5; weak D call: TRBD1 (5 bases). The CDR3 is made up of 15 amino acids. Germline CDR1 MGHDK, CDR2 SYGVNS. Trimming took 3 bases from V and 3 from J, leaving 12 bases between them. CDR3 nucleotide sequence: TGTGCCAGCAGTGAGGGGGGACGGATCAATCAGCCCCAGCATTTT. As protein: CASSEGGRINQPQHF.

V usage is TRBV5-6 and J usage is TRBJ2-3, with 9 bases fitting TRBD2. Germline V CDR1 and CDR2: SGHDT, YYEEEE. This CDR3 spans 14 amino acids. V dropped 2 bases and J dropped 8; count of bases not matched to a gene: 6. For the CDR3, the DNA is TGTGCCAGCAGCTTTCTAGCGGGGTCGGGTACGCAGTATTTT. Translated: CASSFLAGSGTQYF. Looking up the rest from reference TRBV5-6 and TRBJ2-3 gives the full variable domain: DAGVTQSPTHLIKTRGQQVTLRCSPKSGHDTVSWYQQALGQGPQFIFQYYEEEERQRGNFPDRFSGHQFPNYSSELNVNALLLGDSALYLCASSFLAGSGTQYFGPGTRLTVL.

The J gene is TRBJ2-2, the V gene TRBV19; D remains unclear. V was cut by 4 bases and J by 1 base, with 4 bases left in between. This CDR3 region has 13 residues. CDR1 is LNHDA, CDR2 SQIVND, per germline (reference sequence). The CDR3 DNA follows: TGTGCCAGTAGTACGCGGAACACCGGGGAGCTGTTTTTT. Protein sequence: CASSTRNTGELFF.

This chain links TRBV11-3 with TRBJ2-3; D is unclear. Germline CDR1 reads SGHNT; CDR2 reads YENEEA. The length of the CDR3 is 14 residues. Trimming left V 7 bases short and J 1 base short, with 12 bases between. CDR3 sequence (DNA): TGTGCCAGCAAGGTATCCTATGGCACAGATACGCAGTATTTT. Encoded protein: CASKVSYGTDTQYF.

The J gene is TRBJ2-7, the V gene TRBV6-5; 8 bases map to TRBD1. Germline CDR1 MNHEY, CDR2 SVGAGI. CDR3 length: 15 residues. V was clipped by 4 bases and J by 3 bases; unmatched bases: 8. This chain's CDR3 is CASSFGGTGFYEQYF. CDR3 DNA sequence: TGTGCCAGCAGTTTTGGGGGGACAGGTTTCTACGAGCAGTACTTC.

The CDR3 nucleotides read TGTGCCAGCCCAGGGGTCTACTATGGCTACACCTTC. Translated, it gives CASPGVYYGYTF. The chain employs TRBV6-5 and TRBJ1-2; a weak D match, TRBD1 (6 bases). Germline CDR1 MNHEY, CDR2 SVGAGI. CDR3 length: 12 residues. Trimming shortened V by 8 bases and J by 3 bases, and 10 bases separated the two germline ends.

This sequence joins TRBV5-1 and TRBJ1-5; D might be TRBD1 (6 bases). Germline-derived CDR1 and CDR2 are SGHRS and YFSETQ. The CDR3 totals 13 residues. Trimming shortened V by 4 bases and J by 5 bases, and 10 bases separated the two germline ends. CDR3 sequence: CASSVNRDQPQHF. The DNA for the CDR3 is TGCGCCAGCAGCGTAAACAGGGATCAGCCCCAGCATTTT.

The V and J genes are TRBV19 and TRBJ2-5; 7 bases line up with TRBD1. V shed 8 bases, J shed 2 bases, and the junction held 8 bases outside the gene matches. The CDR3 spans 14 residues. Germline assignment: CDR1 LNHDA and CDR2 SQIVND (reference sequence). CDR3 amino acids: CASSRRGRQETQYF. For the CDR3, the DNA is TGTGCCAGTTCCCGAAGGGGGCGTCAAGAGACCCAGTACTTC.

This clone appeared a few times. Sequence at one end of the junction differs from germline and may be a read error. This chain links TRBV7-7 with TRBJ2-7; 9 nucleotides match TRBD2. Per the germline V gene, CDR1 is SSHAT and CDR2 is FNYEAQ (reference sequence). The CDR3 extends over 14 amino acids. CDR3 coding DNA: TGTGCTAGCAGCTTAGCGGGGGACTCCTACGAGCAGTACTTC. Its protein product is CASSLAGDSYEQYF.

The chain joins TRBV21-1 to TRBJ1-5. TRBV21-1 is marked as a pseudogene. This CDR3 is built from 15 residues. The CDR3 DNA sequence: TGTGCCAGCAGCAATCGGGGTTATAGCAATCAGCCCCAGCATTTT. Its translation: CASSNRGYSNQPQHF.

The CDR3 DNA follows: TGCGCCAGCAGCCAAGATCTCTACACCGGGGAGCTGTTTTTT. Translated, it gives CASSQDLYTGELFF. The genes are TRBV4-3 and TRBJ2-2; the D is unclear. V shed 0 bases and J shed 3 bases, with 5 bases lying between them. The CDR3 is made up of 14 amino acids. Germline values: CDR1 LGHNA, CDR2 YSLEER.

The chain combines TRBV7-9 with TRBJ2-1; TRBD2 might be the D (7 bases). Germline loops: CDR1 SEHNR, CDR2 FQNEAQ (reference sequence). Trimming took off 1 base at V and 3 bases at J, with 16 bases between the two ends. The CDR3 loop spans 17 amino acids. In DNA, the CDR3 is TGTGCCAGCAGCTTAGGTACTGGAGGGGGGGACTACAATGAGCAGTTCTTC. Protein: CASSLGTGGGDYNEQFF.

This clone was seen more than once but under ten times. This rearrangement joins TRBV7-6 to TRBJ2-2; 7 positions agree with TRBD1. CDR3 size: 16 residues. Looked up from germline, CDR1 is SGHVS and CDR2 is FNYEAQ. The V segment lost 5 bases and the J segment 0 bases; nucleotides outside the gene matches: 6. The CDR3 nucleotides read TGTGCCAGCAGCATCACAGGGGTACCGAACACCGGGGAGCTGTTTTTT. It specifies CASSITGVPNTGELFF.

This sequence joins TRBV6-5 and TRBJ1-2; TRBD1 is a possible D gene (6 bases). This CDR3 comprises 15 residues. The germline V and J ends were trimmed by 6 bases and 4 bases, with 18 bases remaining between them. Germline CDR1 reads MNHEY; CDR2 reads SVGAGI. CDR3 DNA sequence: TGTGCCAGCAGATTAGACAGGCAGGAGGGCTATGGCTACACCTTC. It specifies CASRLDRQEGYGYTF.